Shown below are 26 T cell receptor beta chains from a single sample sequenced in a study of persistence of HIV-infected CD4 T cells. Sequencing used immunoSEQ version 4 in survey mode. Profiled with immunoSEQ multiplex PCR; TCRdb holds only in-frame clones, not every one. This sample has about 46,000 clones, with around 89% found just once. Anti-CD3/anti-CD28 beads served as a nonspecific positive control stimulus. Responding CD4+ T cells were sorted by upregulation of both CD40 ligand and CD69. These receptors' targets are unknown. The specimen comprised CD4+ T cells sorted from PBMCs after approximately 18-hour stimulation, sampled from a patient who received antiretroviral therapy. The receptors originated from an adult woman with HIV who was CMV-seropositive.

This clone showed up just once. The rearrangement links TRBV6-5 to TRBJ2-5, with 7 nucleotides matching TRBD2. The V and J ends lost 1 base and 5 bases, in that order; junction bases with no gene match: 1. This CDR3 region has 13 residues. The germline gives CDR1 MNHEY, CDR2 SVGAGI. The chain's CDR3 is CASSYWEGETQYF. CDR3 in DNA: TGTGCCAGCAGTTACTGGGAGGGGGAGACCCAGTACTTC.

V usage is TRBV6-1 and J usage is TRBJ2-3; D possibly corresponds to TRBD1 (6 bases). Germline loops: CDR1 MNHNS, CDR2 SASEGT. Deletions cut 5 bases from V and 4 bases from J, with 7 bases between. This CDR3 is built from 12 residues. The chain's CDR3 is CASSQGPDTQYF. Here the CDR3 DNA reads TGTGCCAGCAGTCAGGGGCCAGATACGCAGTATTTT.

The chain couples TRBV5-1 to TRBJ2-5, with D possibly TRBD1 on 5 matching bases. Germline CDR1 reads SGHRS; CDR2 reads YFSETQ. V was trimmed by 3 bases and J by 1 base, leaving 13 bases between them. The CDR3 has 15 amino acids. The CDR3 protein is CASSSHTGIQETQYF. The DNA of the CDR3 is TGCGCCAGCAGCTCCCATACAGGAATCCAAGAGACCCAGTACTTC.

The chain links TRBV24-1 to TRBJ2-7, with 7 nucleotides matching TRBD2. Per the germline V gene, CDR1 is KGHDR and CDR2 is SFDVKD. This CDR3 contains 13 residues. J was trimmed by 1 base and V by 5 bases; bases with no gene match: 1. CDR3 nucleotides: TGTGCCACCAGTGTTAGCGGGTCCTACGAGCAGTACTTC. Its protein is CATSVSGSYEQYF.

The V call is TRBV24-1, the J call TRBJ1-4, with D perhaps matching TRBD1 (5 bases). V was shortened by 3 bases and J by 11 bases, with 9 bases between the two germline ends. This CDR3 comprises 12 residues. Germline values: CDR1 KGHDR, CDR2 SFDVKD. The CDR3 spells CATSDPGTKLFF. The CDR3 nucleotides are TGTGCCACCAGTGATCCAGGGACCAAACTGTTTTTT.

The chain is built from TRBV11-1 and TRBJ2-3; no clear D. V lost 5 bases, J lost 1 base, and 16 bases lay in between. The CDR3 is made up of 16 amino acids. Germline-derived CDR1 and CDR2 are SGHAT and FQDESV (reference sequence). CDR3 loop: CASSLSGHRGTDTQYF. Written as DNA, the CDR3 is TGTGCCAGCAGCCTATCAGGCCACCGGGGCACAGATACGCAGTATTTT.

The V call is TRBV10-1, the J call TRBJ2-7, with TRBD2 as a possible D gene (5 bases). V lost 7 bases and J lost 6, with 13 bases in between. Per germline, CDR1 WNHNN and CDR2 SYGVQD (reference sequence). The CDR3 totals 12 residues. The CDR3 nucleotides read TGCGCCAGCATCGCCCGGGCGGGCGAGCAGTACTTC. The encoded protein is CASIARAGEQYF.

This sequence joins TRBV24-1 and TRBJ2-7; 9 bases agree with TRBD2. J lost 3 bases, V lost 3 bases, and 11 bases had no gene match. The CDR3 totals 17 residues. Germline CDR1 reads KGHDR; CDR2 reads SFDVKD. The CDR3 reads CATSDSGPSGKVYEQYF. CDR3 in DNA: TGTGCCACCAGTGATAGTGGGCCTAGCGGGAAGGTCTACGAGCAGTACTTC.

The J gene is TRBJ2-7, the V gene TRBV28; TRBD1 is a possible D gene (6 bases). Germline V CDR1 and CDR2: MDHEN, SYDVKM. The CDR3 has 17 amino acids. Deletions cut 6 bases from V and 3 bases from J, with 24 bases between. The CDR3 here is CASSPDRWGLVVYEQYF. CDR3 nucleotide sequence: TGTGCCAGCAGCCCCGACCGTTGGGGGCTTGTGGTCTACGAGCAGTACTTC.

The V gene is TRBV5-1, the J gene TRBJ2-2; D is unclear. The CDR3 has 14 amino acids. Germline CDR1 SGHRS, CDR2 YFSETQ. V lost 0 bases and J 5 bases, leaving 8 bases between the germline ends. The CDR3 coding sequence is TGCGCCAGCAGCTTGGATGGTGGAACCGGGGAGCTGTTTTTT. As protein: CASSLDGGTGELFF.

This clone has just one count. The chain joins TRBV7-2 to TRBJ2-3, with 7 bases lining up with TRBD2. Germline CDR1 and CDR2: SGHTA and FQGNSA. The CDR3 spans 14 residues. Trimming took 7 bases from V and 2 from J; bases not matched to a gene: 6. The CDR3 spells CASIQAGHTDTQYF. CDR3 bases: TGTGCCAGCATCCAAGCGGGGCACACAGATACGCAGTATTTT.

The CDR3 reads CASSTRRYEQYF. The CDR3 coding sequence is TGTGCCAGTAGTACCCGCCGGTACGAGCAGTACTTC. The chain employs TRBV19 and TRBJ2-7; no definite D call. Germline CDR1 reads LNHDA; CDR2 reads SQIVND (reference sequence). The CDR3 contains 12 residues. V dropped 4 bases and J dropped 4 bases, with 8 bases sitting between them.

V is TRBV6-5 and J is TRBJ1-4; D perhaps matches TRBD1 (6 bases). Looked up from germline, CDR1 is MNHEY and CDR2 is SVGAGI. CDR3 length: 13 residues. Trimming pared 11 bases from V and 4 bases from J, leaving 14 bases between. The CDR3, as DNA: TGTGCCCTTCGACAGGCTTTTAATGAAAAACTGTTTTTT. Its translation: CALRQAFNEKLFF.

V is TRBV10-1 and J is TRBJ2-2; D not certain. V was shortened by 5 bases and J by 0 bases, with 10 bases between the two germline ends. This CDR3 is built from 15 residues. CDR1 is WNHNN and CDR2 is SYGVQD in the germline V gene (reference sequence). In DNA, the CDR3 is TGCGCCAGCAGTCCGGATTCGCCGAACACCGGGGAGCTGTTTTTT. Residues: CASSPDSPNTGELFF.

The chain carries TRBV7-3 and TRBJ2-5; 8 nucleotides line up with TRBD1. CDR1 is SGHTA and CDR2 is FQGTGA in the germline V gene. The CDR3 consists of 16 residues. V dropped 1 base and J dropped 2; count of bases not matched to a gene: 6. The chain's CDR3 is CASSLKGRGQQETQYF. The CDR3 region has the DNA TGTGCCAGCAGCTTAAAGGGCAGGGGGCAACAAGAGACCCAGTACTTC.

J is TRBJ2-7 and V is TRBV28, with 8 bases matching TRBD1. This CDR3 comprises 14 residues. V lost 5 bases and J lost 7; bases outside the gene matches: 10. The germline V gene has CDR1 MDHEN and CDR2 SYDVKM. CDR3 residues: CASSLGTGGKEQYF. DNA for the CDR3: TGTGCCAGCAGTCTCGGGACAGGAGGAAAGGAGCAGTACTTC.

CDR3 in amino acids: CASSPPGGGRGSYEQYF. The CDR3 DNA sequence: TGTGCCAGCAGCCCCCCTGGGGGGGGAAGAGGGTCCTACGAGCAGTACTTC. The V gene is TRBV6-2 or TRBV6-3, the J gene TRBJ2-7; TRBD2 aligns across 7 bases. The V and J ends lost 6 bases and 1 base, in that order; junction bases with no gene match: 15. The CDR3 sequence is 17 residues long. Germline lookup yields CDR1 MNHEY and CDR2 SVGEGT.

The chain employs TRBV3-1 (or the pseudogene TRBV3-2) and TRBJ2-1; 10 bases agree with TRBD2. This CDR3 is 19 amino acids long. The V and J ends lost 1 base and 5 bases, in that order; junction bases with no gene match: 14. Germline-derived CDR1 and CDR2 are LGHDT and YNNKEL (reference sequence). CDR3 nucleotide sequence: TGTGCCAGCAGCCAAGTATTGGCGACTAGCGGGCGGGGGGACAATGAGCAGTTCTTC. Residues: CASSQVLATSGRGDNEQFF.

This chain joins TRBV7-2 and TRBJ2-5, with 10 positions matching TRBD2. V was clipped by 2 bases and J by 3 bases; unmatched bases: 6. The CDR3 runs to 16 residues. Looked up from germline, CDR1 is SGHTA and CDR2 is FQGNSA. CDR3 protein: CASSLSGLAREETQYF. In DNA form, the CDR3 reads TGTGCCAGCAGCTTATCGGGACTAGCGAGGGAAGAGACCCAGTACTTC.

This chain uses TRBV3-1 (or the pseudogene TRBV3-2) with TRBJ2-1; D gene uncertain. Germline values: CDR1 LGHDT, CDR2 YNNKEL (reference sequence). The CDR3 is 16 amino acids. Trimming pared 1 base from V and 0 bases from J, leaving 10 bases between. The CDR3 spells CASSQGPGNSYNEQFF. CDR3 bases: TGTGCCAGCAGCCAAGGGCCGGGCAACTCCTACAATGAGCAGTTCTTC.

The CDR3 nucleotides read TGCAGCGTTGTTGAGTTTAACTATGGCTACACCTTC. Encoded protein: CSVVEFNYGYTF. This chain uses TRBV29-1 with TRBJ1-2; D gene ambiguous. The length of the CDR3 is 12 residues. Germline CDR1 reads SQVTM; CDR2 reads ANQGSEA. With 4 bases removed from V and 1 base from J, the gap between germline ends came to 7 bases.

V usage is TRBV10-3 and J usage is TRBJ2-3; TRBD2 might be the D (6 bases). This CDR3 spans 16 amino acids. The germline V and J ends were trimmed by 0 bases and 2 bases, with 12 bases remaining between them. The germline V gene encodes CDR1 ENHRY and CDR2 SYGVKD. The CDR3 DNA reads as TGTGCCATCAGTGAGTCTAGACGGGAGCCCACAGATACGCAGTATTTT. Amino acids: CAISESRREPTDTQYF.

The V and J genes are TRBV20-1 and TRBJ2-1, with 9 bases that match TRBD2. The ends lost 3 bases at V and 1 base at J; junction bases unmatched: 7. The CDR3 loop spans 16 amino acids. Germline V lookup: CDR1 DFQATT, CDR2 SNEGSKA (reference sequence). The CDR3 DNA sequence: TGCAGTGCTAGTGGGGGGACTAGCCCTTCCTACAATGAGCAGTTCTTC. It translates to CSASGGTSPSYNEQFF.

V usage is TRBV4-1 and J usage is TRBJ2-5; 12 bases fit TRBD2. Per the germline V gene, CDR1 is MGHRA and CDR2 is YSYEKL. CDR3 length: 18 residues. V lost 4 bases, J lost 0 bases, and 9 bases stayed unmatched. The CDR3 reads CASSPRLAGETYQETQYF. CDR3 in DNA: TGCGCCAGCAGCCCCAGACTAGCGGGAGAGACGTACCAAGAGACCCAGTACTTC.

The chain links TRBV28 to TRBJ2-7, with 8 bases identical to TRBD1. CDR1 is MDHEN, CDR2 SYDVKM, per germline. J lost 11 bases, V lost 3 bases, and 9 bases had no gene match. CDR3 size: 13 residues. CDR3 in DNA: TGTGCCAGCAGTTTTAAGTTGAGGACAGGGAAGTACTTC. This translates into CASSFKLRTGKYF.

V is TRBV6-5 and J is TRBJ2-5; 9 bases match TRBD1. This CDR3 is built from 15 residues. V shed 6 bases, J shed 5 bases, and the junction held 10 bases outside the gene matches. Germline-derived CDR1 and CDR2 are MNHEY and SVGAGI. CDR3: CASRKDRGHGETQYF. CDR3 DNA: TGTGCCAGCAGGAAGGACAGGGGTCATGGGGAGACCCAGTACTTC.